The 21 T cell receptor beta chains below all came from one sample that was sequenced in a study of control samples from healthy donors and cancer patients. Here immunoSEQ multiplex PCR was the method, and the copy in TCRdb shows in-frame clones only, minus some. The sample has about 170,000 clones, more than 85% seen once. The sample comprised blood. These receptors all stem from a woman between 40 and 50 years old in good health.

This rearrangement joins TRBV2 to TRBJ2-1; 10 nucleotides align to TRBD2. This CDR3 region has 14 residues. Looked up from germline, CDR1 is SNHLY and CDR2 is FYNNEI. V dropped 9 bases and J dropped 10; count of bases not matched to a gene: 12. For the CDR3, the DNA is TGTGCCAGGCGCAATTTAGCGGGGGGAGGGGAGCAGTTCTTC. This codes for CARRNLAGGGEQFF. Filled out from reference TRBV2 and TRBJ2-1, the complete variable domain reads EPEVTQTPSHQVTQMGQEVILRCVPISNHLYFYWYRQILGQKVEFLVSFYNNEISEKSEIFDDQFSVERPDGSNFTLKIRSTKLEDSAMYFCARRNLAGGGEQFFGPGTRLTVL.

This CDR3 is CASSPFASSSGGDYEQYF. Written as DNA, the CDR3 is TGCGCCAGCAGCCCATTTGCTTCGTCTAGCGGGGGAGACTACGAGCAGTACTTC. The V and J genes are TRBV4-1 and TRBJ2-7; TRBD2 agrees at 10 bases. The CDR3 is made up of 18 amino acids. Trimming removed 4 bases from V and 3 bases from J; junction bases left unmatched: 15. CDR1 is MGHRA, CDR2 YSYEKL, per germline.

The genes are TRBV24-1 and TRBJ2-2; the D is unclear. There are 16 residues in the CDR3. The ends were cut back, 5 bases at V and 3 bases at J, with 15 bases in the middle. Germline V gene data show CDR1 as KGHDR and CDR2 as SFDVKD. CDR3 sequence (DNA): TGTGCCACCAGTGCCCACCACGGGTCAGACACCGGGGAGCTGTTTTTT. Amino acids: CATSAHHGSDTGELFF.

The V and J genes are TRBV5-1 and TRBJ2-7, with TRBD1 matching 9 bases. Germline V gene data show CDR1 as SGHRS and CDR2 as YFSETQ. The V and J ends lost 0 bases and 6 bases, in that order; junction bases with no gene match: 13. The CDR3 has 17 amino acids. This CDR3 reads CASSLDYPGQGGSEQYF. The CDR3 DNA reads as TGCGCCAGCAGCTTGGATTATCCGGGACAGGGAGGGAGCGAGCAGTACTTC.

J is TRBJ2-1 and V is TRBV9; TRBD2 agrees at 7 bases. V was pared by 0 bases and J by 5 bases, with 5 bases of the junction left unmatched. The CDR3 contains 15 residues. Germline V gene lookup returns CDR1 SGDLS and CDR2 YYNGEE. The DNA for the CDR3 is TGTGCCAGCAGCGTAGGGCTCAGCGGGAACAATGAGCAGTTCTTC. Protein sequence: CASSVGLSGNNEQFF.

The V gene is TRBV5-1, the J gene TRBJ1-1; tentative D call: TRBD1 (5 bases). Trimming cost V 5 bases and J 4 bases, with 12 bases left between them. CDR3 length equals 13 residues. Germline V gene data show CDR1 as SGHRS and CDR2 as YFSETQ. As DNA, the CDR3 is TGCGCCAGCAGTCGGCAGGGTTCCACTGAAGCTTTCTTT. Amino acids: CASSRQGSTEAFF.

The CDR3 sequence: CASSVGAVTVGNEQFF. As DNA, the CDR3 is TGTGCCAGCAGCGTAGGGGCGGTCACGGTTGGCAATGAGCAGTTCTTC. The chain combines TRBV9 with TRBJ2-1; no reliable D call. This CDR3 spans 16 amino acids. Germline V gene lookup returns CDR1 SGDLS and CDR2 YYNGEE. V dropped 0 bases and J dropped 6 bases, with 16 bases sitting between them.

The chain couples TRBV7-9 to TRBJ2-7; D ambiguous. The germline V gene encodes CDR1 SEHNR and CDR2 FQNEAQ (reference sequence). This CDR3 contains 12 residues. Trimming shortened V by 3 bases and J by 5 bases, and 8 bases separated the two germline ends. CDR3 DNA sequence: TGTGCCAGCAGCTTTGGAGATCACGAGCAGTACTTC. It specifies CASSFGDHEQYF.

For this clone: Because the CDR3's place on the DNA is in doubt, the DNA is left out and the CDR3 is given as listed by TCRdb. V gene TRBV12-3 or TRBV12-4 combines with J gene TRBJ1-2. The CDR3 is 13 amino acids long, termini counted. CDR3 amino acids: CASSSSGSDGYTF.

The chain carries TRBV15 and TRBJ2-5, with D possibly matching TRBD2 (7 bases). Germline CDR1 reads LNHNV; CDR2 reads YYDKDF (reference sequence). V was trimmed by 3 bases and J by 3 bases, leaving 14 bases between them. This CDR3 has 15 amino acids. As DNA, the CDR3 is TGTGCCACCAGCAGCCCCAGGGAGGGGGAAGAGACCCAGTACTTC. This gives the protein CATSSPREGEETQYF.

The chain combines TRBV4-1 with TRBJ1-2; D ambiguous. Germline CDR1 reads MGHRA; CDR2 reads YSYEKL. The CDR3 is made up of 15 amino acids. Between the trimmed V and J ends, which lost 0 bases and 4 bases, there was a span of 12 bases. The chain's CDR3 is CASSQDSRQLYGYTF. Written as DNA, the CDR3 is TGCGCCAGCAGCCAAGATTCACGGCAGCTCTATGGCTACACCTTC.

The V call is TRBV4-1, the J call TRBJ1-5; no clear D. Trimming removed 1 base from V and 5 bases from J, with 18 bases in between. CDR1 and CDR2 (germline): MGHRA, YSYEKL. There are 17 residues in the CDR3. DNA for the CDR3: TGCGCCAGCAGCCAAGCCCCGGGAGTAGTTGTCCATCAGCCCCAGCATTTT. This encodes CASSQAPGVVVHQPQHF.

The rearrangement joins TRBV18 to TRBJ1-1, with D unresolved. This CDR3 contains 13 residues. V was clipped by 3 bases and J by 1 base, with 6 bases between them. Germline lookup yields CDR1 KGHSH and CDR2 LQKENI. CDR3 DNA sequence: TGTGCCAGCTCACCGGAAGGGAACACTGAAGCTTTCTTT. This codes for CASSPEGNTEAFF.

The chain joins TRBV23-1 to TRBJ1-4; possible D gene TRBD1, 5 bases. TRBV23-1 is classed as an ORF, of uncertain function. The CDR3 spans 16 residues. The ends were cut back, 6 bases at V and 0 bases at J, with 14 bases in the middle. CDR3 protein: CASRPGTPATNEKLFF. CDR3 coding DNA: TGCGCCAGCAGGCCCGGGACCCCGGCAACTAATGAAAAACTGTTTTTT.

V and J are TRBV27 and TRBJ1-3; 7 bases are a match to TRBD1. Germline CDR1 and CDR2: MNHEY and SMNVEV (reference sequence). V was clipped by 3 bases and J by 2 bases; unmatched bases: 4. CDR3 size: 15 residues. The CDR3 protein is CASSFGQGAGNTIYF. The CDR3 region has the DNA TGTGCCAGCAGTTTTGGGCAGGGGGCTGGAAACACCATATATTTT.

This clone was counted only a few times. J is TRBJ2-5 and V is TRBV5-5; 7 bases agree with TRBD1. With 3 bases clipped from V and 3 bases from J, the junction kept 8 bases outside the gene matches. The CDR3 has 15 residues. Germline CDR1 SGHKS, CDR2 YYEKEE (reference sequence). CDR3 in DNA: TGTGCCAGCAGCTCCTCAGGGGACAGAGAAGAGACCCAGTACTTC. Translated, it gives CASSSSGDREETQYF.

As to this clone: Germline is not matched at one junction end, which may reflect a read error. This chain uses TRBV2 with TRBJ1-5; no clear D gene. CDR3 size: 13 residues. Germline assignment: CDR1 SNHLY and CDR2 FYNNEI. The CDR3 sequence is CASSEEGNQPQHF. The CDR3 region has the DNA TGTGCCAGCAGCGAAGAGGGTAATCAGCCCCAGCATTTT.

V is TRBV7-8 and J is TRBJ1-6; 9 bases match TRBD1. Germline loops: CDR1 SGHVS, CDR2 FQNEAQ. V gave up 5 bases and J gave up 7 bases; unmatched junction bases: 9. The CDR3 is 16 residues long. The DNA for the CDR3 is TGTGCCAGCAGCCAGCGGGACAGGGTTAGAAATTCACCCCTCCACTTT. As protein: CASSQRDRVRNSPLHF.

The V call is TRBV18, the J call TRBJ1-5; TRBD1 aligns across 9 bases. In germline, CDR1 is KGHSH, CDR2 LQKENI. This CDR3 is 15 amino acids long. Trimming cost V 6 bases and J 6 bases; bases outside gene matches: 9. CDR3 in amino acids: CASSSGTGLIQPQHF. The DNA for the CDR3 is TGTGCCAGCTCGTCCGGGACAGGGTTGATTCAGCCCCAGCATTTT.

The chain couples TRBV11-2 to TRBJ1-1; D is unclear. Germline V gene data show CDR1 as SGHAT and CDR2 as FQNNGV. The V gene lost 4 bases and the J gene lost 9 bases, with 15 bases spanning the gap. CDR3 length equals 13 residues. Written as DNA, the CDR3 is TGTGCCAGCAGCTACCTCCCGGAAGCCCAAGCTTTCTTT. This gives the protein CASSYLPEAQAFF. Supplemented by reference TRBV11-2 and TRBJ1-1, the full variable domain reads EAGVAQSPRYKIIEKRQSVAFWCNPISGHATLYWYQQILGQGPKLLIQFQNNGVVDDSQLPKDRFSAERLKGVDSTLKIQPAKLEDSAVYLCASSYLPEAQAFFGQGTRLTVV.

This clone was detected once. This chain connects TRBV6-2 or TRBV6-3 to TRBJ2-3, with D unresolved. Germline V gene lookup returns CDR1 MNHEY and CDR2 SVGEGT. V was cut by 2 bases and J by 2 bases, with 11 bases left in between. This CDR3 spans 15 amino acids. Here the CDR3 DNA reads TGTGCCAGCAGTTACGTCATTGACGACACAGATACGCAGTATTTT. This codes for CASSYVIDDTDTQYF.